The 26 T cell receptor beta chains given below trace back to one sample, sequenced in a study of tumor-infiltrating lymphocytes in oesophageal squamous cell carcinoma. TCRdb recomputed calls from the PCR reads with MiXCR, one row per CDR3 protein. This sample carries over 10,000 distinct CDR3 sequences, approximately 49% of them seen once, and the ten largest clones take under 30%. Sequencing was performed on esophageal tumor tissue. The receptors derive from a male donor with esophageal squamous cell carcinoma.

V and J are TRBV7-3 and TRBJ2-3; possible D gene TRBD2, 6 bases. Germline CDR1 and CDR2: SGHTA and FQGTGA. V was cut by 1 base and J by 1 base, with 15 bases left in between. There are 17 residues in the CDR3. The CDR3 sequence is CASSLRGGRYRTDTQYF. The DNA of the CDR3 is TGTGCCAGCAGCTTAAGAGGTGGGAGGTATCGCACAGATACGCAGTATTTT. Combining the CDR3 with reference TRBV7-3 and TRBJ2-3 gives the whole variable domain GAGVSQTPSNKVTEKGKYVELRCDPISGHTALYWYRQSLGQGPEFLIYFQGTGAADDSGLPNDRFFAVRPEGSVSTLKIQRTERGDSAVYLCASSLRGGRYRTDTQYFGPGTRLTVL.

This clonotype was observed a single time. The V call is TRBV11-3, the J call TRBJ2-3; D not certain. The CDR3 extends over 20 amino acids. V lost 5 bases and J 1 base, leaving 28 bases between the germline ends. The germline gives CDR1 SGHNT, CDR2 YENEEA. The CDR3 bases are TGTGCCAGCAGCATAACGGGCCTAGACCAGGACGTACAAGGCACAGATACGCAGTATTTT. Translated, it gives CASSITGLDQDVQGTDTQYF.

On this clonotype itself: Germline is not matched at one junction end, which may reflect a read error. The chain employs TRBV7-8 and TRBJ2-7, with D possibly matching TRBD2 (5 bases). In germline, CDR1 is SGHVS, CDR2 FQNEAQ. The CDR3 length is 15 residues. The CDR3 loop is CASSPGRRSTGELYF. The CDR3 DNA reads TGTGCCAGCAGCCCTGGACGCAGGAGCACCGGGGAGCTGTACTTC.

The rearrangement joins TRBV7-6 to TRBJ2-1; 13 bases agree with TRBD2. The J call could be wrong; TRBJ2-7 is a better fit for the DNA end. This CDR3 has 14 amino acids. The germline V gene encodes CDR1 SGHVS and CDR2 FNYEAQ. The CDR3 is CASSTTSGGYEQYF. The CDR3, as DNA: TGTGCCAGCAGCACGACTAGCGGGGGGTACGAGCAGTACTTC.

This chain uses TRBV7-4 with TRBJ2-5, with D hard to call. Looked up from germline, CDR1 is SGHVT and CDR2 is SQSDAQ. Trimming left V 4 bases short and J 5 bases short, with 8 bases between. CDR3 length equals 12 residues. CDR3 in amino acids: CASSSECETQYF. CDR3 bases: TGTGCCAGCAGCTCCGAATGTGAGACCCAGTACTTC.

The sample holds one count of this clonotype. The genes are TRBV7-8 and TRBJ1-5; D remains ambiguous. The CDR3 has 15 amino acids. The V gene lost 2 bases and the J gene lost 0 bases, with 8 bases spanning the gap. The germline V gene encodes CDR1 SGHVS and CDR2 FQNEAQ. The CDR3 nucleotides are TGTGCCAGCAGCTTAAGGTTGTTTAGCAATCAGCCCCAGCATTTT. Translated: CASSLRLFSNQPQHF.

The genes are TRBV24-1 and TRBJ2-1, with TRBD2 matching 8 bases. Germline values: CDR1 KGHDR, CDR2 SFDVKD. The CDR3 loop spans 16 amino acids. V was clipped by 3 bases and J by 10 bases; unmatched bases: 13. CDR3 DNA: TGTGCCACCAGTGATACCGGGACTAGTGGGTCTAAGGAGCAGTTCTTC. It encodes CATSDTGTSGSKEQFF.

This rearrangement joins TRBV11-3 to TRBJ2-6, with unresolved D. The ends were cut back, 5 bases at V and 4 bases at J, with 12 bases in the middle. This CDR3 is built from 15 residues. CDR1 is SGHNT and CDR2 is YENEEA in the germline V gene. Here the CDR3 reads CASSTLSTGANVLTF. For the CDR3, the DNA is TGTGCCAGCAGCACCCTATCAACCGGGGCCAACGTCCTGACTTTC.

This clonotype has just a few counts. The chain uses TRBV7-2 and TRBJ2-7; D gene ambiguous. The J call is in doubt because the DNA end fits TRBJ2-5 better. CDR3 size: 14 residues. Germline lookup yields CDR1 SGHTA and CDR2 FQGNSA. The chain's CDR3 is CASSPRLSEETQYF. In DNA form, the CDR3 reads TGTGCCAGCAGCCCGAGACTTTCGGAAGAGACCCAGTACTTC.

The rearrangement joins TRBV7-3 to TRBJ2-1, with 12 nucleotides matching TRBD2. The CDR3 loop spans 18 amino acids. Germline V CDR1 and CDR2: SGHTA, FQGTGA. The trim removed 1 base at V and 4 bases at J, leaving 8 bases unmatched. CDR3 sequence: CASSLIGLAGGPYNEQFF. The DNA of the CDR3 is TGTGCCAGCAGCTTAATAGGGCTAGCGGGGGGGCCTTACAATGAGCAGTTCTTC.

The chain joins TRBV5-6 to TRBJ2-6; TRBD2 matches 9 bases. V shed 0 bases, J shed 1 base, and the junction held 5 bases outside the gene matches. The CDR3 is 18 residues long. Germline V gene lookup returns CDR1 SGHDT and CDR2 YYEEEE. CDR3 DNA sequence: TGTGCCAGCAGCTTGGTAAGCGGGGGGATGTCTGGGGCCAACGTCCTGACTTTC. As protein: CASSLVSGGMSGANVLTF. Variable domain in full (rest from reference TRBV5-6 and TRBJ2-6): DAGVTQSPTHLIKTRGQQVTLRCSPKSGHDTVSWYQQALGQGPQFIFQYYEEEERQRGNFPDRFSGHQFPNYSSELNVNALLLGDSALYLCASSLVSGGMSGANVLTFGAGSRLTVL.

This clonotype was detected a few times. The junction shows a germline mismatch at one end, possibly a read error. V is TRBV7-6 and J is TRBJ2-1; maybe TRBD2 (6 bases). CDR1 is SGHVS and CDR2 is FNYEAQ in the germline V gene. The CDR3 length is 13 residues. CDR3 residues: CASSAGTYNEQFF. The DNA for the CDR3 is TGTGCTAGCAGCGCCGGGACTTACAATGAGCAGTTCTTC.

This clonotype qualifies as medium-sized. The gene calls are TRBV12-5 and TRBJ2-1; D might be TRBD2 (6 bases). Judging by the DNA end, TRBJ2-7 fits better; the J call may be wrong. Germline lookup yields CDR1 LGHNT and CDR2 FRNRAP. This CDR3 has 18 amino acids. CDR3 sequence (DNA): TGTGCTAGTGGTTCCGCCTTAGCGGACCGGGTCTCCTACAATGAGCAGTACTTC. Protein: CASGSALADRVSYNEQYF.

By frequency in the sample, this clonotype is medium-sized (0.01 to 0.1%). This chain uses TRBV28 with TRBJ2-7; D is undetermined. Germline loops: CDR1 MDHEN, CDR2 SYDVKM. CDR3 length: 13 residues. The V and J ends lost 8 bases and 2 bases respectively, with 13 bases between them. The CDR3 DNA follows: TGTGCCAGCGGTCCGACTCAGACCTACGAGCAGTACTTC. It encodes CASGPTQTYEQYF.

The rearrangement joins TRBV7-2 to TRBJ2-1; D ambiguous. CDR1 and CDR2 (germline): SGHTA, FQGNSA. CDR3 length: 14 residues. Trimming left V 3 bases short and J 0 bases short, with 6 bases between. CDR3 DNA: TGTGCCAGCAGCTTTGACCCCTCCTACAATGAGCAGTTCTTC. This translates into CASSFDPSYNEQFF.

The V and J genes are TRBV7-3 and TRBJ2-1; 11 bases are shared with TRBD2. Germline V gene sequence: CDR1 SGHTA, CDR2 FQGTGA. The ends lost 0 bases at V and 2 bases at J; junction bases unmatched: 6. This CDR3 region has 18 residues. The CDR3: CASSLTSGGALPYNEQFF. CDR3 sequence (DNA): TGTGCCAGCAGCTTAACTAGCGGGGGGGCCTTACCCTACAATGAGCAGTTCTTC.

By its share, this clonotype is medium-sized. The chain links TRBV11-2 to TRBJ1-1; possibly TRBD1 for D (5 bases). V gave up 4 bases and J gave up 5 bases, with 11 bases separating them. CDR3 size: 13 residues. CDR1 is SGHAT and CDR2 is FQNNGV in the germline V gene. The CDR3 bases are TGTGCCAGCAGCTACGGGAGGGGTACTGAAGCTTTCTTT. This encodes CASSYGRGTEAFF.

The V call is TRBV7-2, the J call TRBJ2-3; 8 bases match TRBD2. V gave up 5 bases and J gave up 2 bases; unmatched junction bases: 6. CDR3 length: 15 residues. Germline V CDR1 and CDR2: SGHTA, FQGNSA. In DNA form, the CDR3 reads TGTGCCAGCAGCCTCGCTAGCGGGTACACAGATACGCAGTATTTT. It is translated as CASSLASGYTDTQYF.

The chain has TRBV6-2 or TRBV6-3 and TRBJ2-4, with unresolved D. The J call may not be correct, given that the DNA end is closer to TRBJ2-7. The CDR3 totals 16 residues. Germline V lookup: CDR1 MNHEY, CDR2 SVGEGT. DNA for the CDR3: TGTGCCAGCAGTTACTCGACTCCCCGGTTAATGAGCGAGCAGTACTTC. It translates to CASSYSTPRLMSEQYF.

Here the CDR3 DNA reads TGTGCCAGCAGCTGGGACTCCAACAATGAGCAGTACTTC. Translating gives CASSWDSNNEQYF. The rearrangement links TRBV7-4 to TRBJ2-1; a weak D match, TRBD2 (6 bases). The J call may be incorrect, as the DNA end agrees better with TRBJ2-7. The CDR3 contains 13 residues. CDR1 SGHVT and CDR2 SQSDAQ come from the germline V gene.

This clonotype occurred once. The rearrangement uses TRBV7-3 and TRBJ2-5, with unresolved D. CDR3 size: 17 residues. V lost 2 bases to trimming and J lost 11 bases, with 27 bases between them. CDR1 is SGHTA, CDR2 FQGTGA, per germline. The CDR3: CASSLPRTSEFLDTQYF. The CDR3 DNA reads TGTGCCAGCAGCTTACCCCGGACCAGCGAGTTTTTAGATACGCAGTACTTC.

The CDR3: CASSSHTYEQYF. CDR3 in DNA: TGTGCCAGCAGTTCCCACACCTACGAGCAGTACTTC. The V and J genes are TRBV27 and TRBJ2-7, with D uncertain. The CDR3 sequence is 12 residues long. The V and J ends lost 4 bases and 2 bases respectively, with 6 bases between them. CDR1 is MNHEY, CDR2 SMNVEV, per germline (reference sequence).

V is TRBV6-6 and J is TRBJ1-2; D is undetermined. The CDR3 runs 15 residues. Trimming cost V 1 base and J 6 bases, with 15 bases left between them. CDR1 is MNHNY, CDR2 SVGAGI, per germline (reference sequence). CDR3 in amino acids: CASSYFDRASHGYTF. The DNA of the CDR3 is TGTGCCAGCAGTTACTTCGACCGGGCTTCACATGGCTACACCTTC.

V and J are TRBV11-3 and TRBJ2-7, with TRBD2 matching over 14 bases. The J call is in doubt because the DNA end fits TRBJ2-1 better. Germline CDR1 and CDR2: SGHNT and YENEEA. This CDR3 comprises 18 residues. The CDR3 coding sequence is TGTGCCAGCAGCTCCTTTGGACTAGCGGGAGGAGGAGACAATGAGCAGTTCTTC. Protein: CASSSFGLAGGGDNEQFF.

A few counts support this clonotype. The rearrangement joins TRBV7-6 to TRBJ2-3; 9 bases are shared with TRBD1. J was trimmed by 4 bases and V by 2 bases; bases with no gene match: 7. The CDR3 is made up of 16 amino acids. Germline assignment: CDR1 SGHVS and CDR2 FNYEAQ. As DNA, the CDR3 is TGTGCCAGCAGCTTAAATCGGGACAGGGCGGCAGATACGCAGTATTTT. Protein: CASSLNRDRAADTQYF.

The chain employs TRBV10-3 and TRBJ2-3; 7 bases match TRBD2. V trimming: 6 bases; J trimming: 6 bases; junction bases outside the gene matches: 6. The germline CDR1 and CDR2 sequences are ENHRY and SYGVKD. The CDR3 covers 13 residues. For the CDR3, the DNA is TGTGCCATCAGCACTAGCGTTTTGGATACGCAGTATTTT. The encoded protein is CAISTSVLDTQYF.